A selection of T cell receptor beta chains follows, all from one sample in a study of Graves' ophthalmopathy and Graves' hyperthyroidism. MiXCR, applied by TCRdb to the multiplex PCR reads, yields one record per CDR3 protein. The data contain about 1.2 million distinct CDR3 sequences, about 35% of them singletons. The sequencing input was peripheral blood or thyroid tissue (not recorded which). These receptor sequences come from an adult man with Graves' hyperthyroidism. Each CDR3 is given with its conserved first and last residue. D genes are given only for firm matches. Part of the rows lack a size; the others show once, few, many or a class for expanded clones.

V,size,J,D,CDR3,DNA
TRBV5-1,few,TRBJ2-2,-,CASSLEGPTGELFF,TGCGCCAGCAGCTTGGAAGGACCCACCGGGGAGCTGTTTTTT
TRBV2,-,TRBJ2-7,-,CASSSEGRDEQYF,TGTGCCAGCAGTTCCGAGGGCCGGGACGAGCAGTACTTC
TRBV27,few,TRBJ1-6,TRBD1,CASRSGGSNSPLHF,TGTGCCAGCAGGTCAGGGGGTTCTAATTCACCCCTCCACTTT
TRBV6-5,-,TRBJ2-5,TRBD2,CASSFPSGSGGETQYF,TGTGCCAGCAGTTTCCCTAGCGGGAGCGGGGGTGAGACCCAGTACTTC
TRBV6-5,-,TRBJ1-5,-,CASSSDSTNQPQHF,TGTGCCAGCAGTTCCGACAGTACAAATCAGCCCCAGCATTTT
TRBV19,many,TRBJ1-2,TRBD1,CASSPGTGGASYTF,TGTGCCAGTAGTCCCGGGACAGGGGGCGCGAGCTACACCTTC
TRBV5-4,-,TRBJ2-5,-,CASSLSGWRETQYF,TGTGCCAGCAGCTTGTCGGGGTGGCGAGAGACCCAGTACTTC
TRBV4-2,-,TRBJ2-7,-,CASSQAKSSSPLYEQYF,TGTGCCAGCAGCCAAGCAAAATCTAGTTCCCCTCTCTACGAGCAGTACTTC
TRBV2,few,TRBJ2-2,-,CASSVSVGELFF,TGTGCCAGCAGTGTATCGGTCGGGGAGCTGTTTTTT
TRBV4-3,many,TRBJ2-7,-,CASSQGRVGTYEQYF,TGCGCCAGCAGCCAAGGACGGGTGGGAACCTACGAGCAGTACTTC
TRBV7-2,-,TRBJ1-2,-,CASSTMLGGDDSGYTF,TGTGCCAGCAGCACAATGTTGGGGGGCGATGACTCTGGCTACACCTTC
TRBV6-5,many,TRBJ1-5,-,CASSSSSPNQPQHF,TGTGCCAGCAGTTCGAGCAGCCCCAATCAGCCCCAGCATTTT
TRBV19,many,TRBJ2-7,TRBD2,CASSTSGFPYEQYF,TGTGCCAGTAGTACTAGCGGGTTCCCCTACGAGCAGTACTTC
TRBV6-5,-,TRBJ1-5,-,CASSTGTKVGPQHF,TGTGCCAGCAGTACCGGGACGAAAGTAGGGCCCCAGCATTTT
TRBV25-1,few,TRBJ1-2,-,CASSLPGGSYGYTF,TGTGCCAGCAGCCTTCCGGGAGGCAGCTATGGCTACACCTTC
TRBV29-1,few,TRBJ1-1,TRBD1,CSVDFTGQRNTEAFF,TGCAGCGTTGACTTCACGGGACAGAGGAACACTGAAGCTTTCTTT
TRBV12-3/TRBV12-4,few,TRBJ2-7,TRBD1,CASSYSNEDMDRGYEQYF,TGTGCCAGCAGTTACTCGAATGAGGATATGGACAGGGGTTACGAGCAGTACTTC
TRBV25-1,many,TRBJ2-7,-,CATTSGGTEQYF,TGTGCCACCACGTCCGGGGGAACCGAGCAGTACTTC
TRBV4-2,few,TRBJ1-2,-,CASSQDLSSNYGYTF,TGTGCCAGCAGCCAAGATCTTTCCTCTAACTATGGCTACACCTTC
TRBV7-3,-,TRBJ2-2,-,CASSALAGELFF,TGTGCCAGCAGCGCTCTAGCTGGGGAGCTGTTTTTT
TRBV30,-,TRBJ1-2,-,CAWGAYKFNYGYTF,TGTGCCTGGGGGGCCTACAAGTTTAACTATGGCTACACCTTC
TRBV7-2,-,TRBJ2-5,TRBD1,CASSSRDRRQETQYF,TGTGCCAGCAGCTCCCGGGACAGAAGACAAGAGACCCAGTACTTC